The rows below give T cell receptor beta chains drawn from one sample of a study of blood T cells in healthy people across ages. Using its own MiXCR run on the 5' RACE reads, TCRdb lists one record per CDR3 protein. The table shows roughly 1,500,000 distinct CDR3 sequences, with about 35% occurring only once. The specimen sequenced was blood. These receptors were obtained from a woman aged 30 to 39 in good health. CDR3s leave out the opening cysteine and the closing phenylalanine or tryptophan.

v_call cdr3_length cdr3_aa
TRBV15 11 ATSTTPQETQY
TRBV20-1 14 SARDIRAPRTDTQY
TRBV12-3/TRBV12-4 11 ASSPKGFETQY
TRBV20-1 12 SAITTRGPDTQY
TRBV12-3/TRBV12-4 8 AQYYYEQY
TRBV4-1 14 ASSQGQRRVGEKLF
TRBV20-1 15 SARDPEWTGGPHEQY
TRBV19 11 ASSLPWADTQY
TRBV6-5 12 AGSYSGGAGEQF
TRBV20-1 11 NARKGALGEQY
TRBV6-5 13 ASSFGQLDNSPLH
TRBV25-1 13 ASSELGRYTDTQY
TRBV12-3/TRBV12-4 13 ASSPGTEYNQPQH
TRBV4-1 13 ASSQKGTSGSEQY
TRBV20-1 12 SAEQGHLNTEAF
TRBV30 12 AWSKTGFHYGYT
TRBV12-3/TRBV12-4 13 ASSLKAGVSYEQY
TRBV29-1 14 SVYGDRGLSYNEQF
TRBV7-9 14 ASSLAGTGPRSTQY
TRBV6-1 16 ASNLGLAGGSSYNEQF
TRBV27 13 ASRRQGARGDTQY
TRBV20-1 13 SASSAGGLLYEQY
TRBV7-2 12 ASSLRGTPDTQY
TRBV20-1 13 SACQEQGHDEKLF
TRBV5-5 13 ASRFGEKFNQPQH
TRBV7-6 12 ASSTNLRTDTQY
TRBV7-2 10 ASSLKLGEQY
TRBV4-1 16 ASSQSRGQGASGNTIY
TRBV7-2 12 ASSLVWGEGTQY
TRBV29-1 11 SVVSPRGETQY
TRBV7-8 13 ASSLGRGFGETQY
TRBV3-1 13 AGSYQRGGTDTQY
TRBV9 13 ASSASGGATYTQY
TRBV7-9 12 ASSVDRGLEKLF
TRBV20-1 13 SASPWRAMNTEAF
TRBV28 11 ASTHPGPNEQF
TRBV4-1 15 ASSHDTVTSGTYEQY
TRBV10-3 13 AIRDSARANYGYT
TRBV6-1 12 ASSAFDLNQPQH
TRBV20-1 10 SARSGTYEQY
TRBV27 11 ASSSTGMGGYT